The 25 T cell receptor beta chains reported below all come from one sample, sequenced in a study of blood T cell repertoires in COVID-19. Method: immunoSEQ multiplex PCR; TCRdb's copy keeps in-frame clones and lacks some. The sample lists roughly 150,000 clones; approximately 95% were seen once. The sequencing input was peripheral blood. The source is a woman between 55 and 75 years old with COVID-19, enrolled during active disease.

The chain carries TRBV12-3 or TRBV12-4 and TRBJ1-6, with TRBD1 as a possible D gene (5 bases). The CDR3 extends over 13 amino acids. V was cut by 6 bases and J by 9 bases, with 12 bases left in between. The CDR3 nucleotides read TGTGCCAGCAGGACAGTTATAAGTTCACCCCTCCACTTT. Encoded protein: CASRTVISSPLHF.

This clone is a singleton in its sample. This rearrangement joins TRBV19 to TRBJ1-5; 10 bases agree with TRBD1. Germline loops: CDR1 LNHDA, CDR2 SQIVND (reference sequence). The CDR3 has 15 amino acids. The V segment lost 3 bases and the J segment 5 bases; nucleotides outside the gene matches: 4. The CDR3: CASSILGTGDQPQHF. The CDR3 bases are TGTGCCAGTAGTATTTTAGGGACAGGGGATCAGCCCCAGCATTTT.

The V and J genes are TRBV30 and TRBJ2-3; D is possibly TRBD2 (7 bases). The CDR3 runs 13 residues. Germline V gene lookup returns CDR1 GTSNPN and CDR2 SVGIG (reference sequence). Trimming removed 8 bases from V and 5 bases from J, with 17 bases in between. The CDR3 region has the DNA TGTGCCGGGACACGACTAGCCGAAGATACGCAGTATTTT. This translates into CAGTRLAEDTQYF.

In its sample, this clone was seen once. The rearrangement links TRBV18 to TRBJ2-1, with a tentative D call TRBD1 (6 bases). Trimming cost V 3 bases and J 5 bases, with 8 bases left between them. The CDR3 runs 13 residues. Germline values: CDR1 KGHSH, CDR2 LQKENI. This chain's CDR3 is CASSPRQDNEQFF. CDR3 bases: TGTGCCAGCTCACCCAGACAGGACAATGAGCAGTTCTTC.

This clone was seen more than once but under ten times. The chain employs TRBV6-2 or TRBV6-3 and TRBJ1-2; 7 nucleotides match TRBD1. J gave up 4 bases and V 5 bases, and 7 bases lay outside the gene matches. Germline V gene sequence: CDR1 MNHEY, CDR2 SVGEGT. This CDR3 is 14 amino acids long. The CDR3 loop is CASSRGQTPYGYTF. DNA for the CDR3: TGTGCCAGCAGTAGGGGACAGACCCCCTATGGCTACACCTTC.

The chain is built from TRBV12-5 and TRBJ1-1; D perhaps matches TRBD1 (5 bases). This CDR3 spans 13 amino acids. Trimming removed 8 bases at V and 4 bases at J, with 14 bases between. From germline, CDR1 is LGHNT and CDR2 FRNRAP. The CDR3 DNA reads TGTGCTAGTAGCAGGGTAGCGGGCACTGAAGCTTTCTTT. Translated, it gives CASSRVAGTEAFF.

The chain recombines TRBV7-3 with TRBJ1-2; TRBD1 is a possible D gene (6 bases). The V and J ends lost 5 bases and 4 bases respectively, with 14 bases between them. The germline V gene encodes CDR1 SGHTA and CDR2 FQGTGA. The CDR3 has 14 residues. This CDR3 reads CASSQNGGSYGYTF. In DNA, the CDR3 is TGTGCCAGCAGCCAGAATGGGGGCTCCTATGGCTACACCTTC.

The V and J genes are TRBV5-5 and TRBJ1-5; tentative D call: TRBD1 (6 bases). Germline V CDR1 and CDR2: SGHKS, YYEKEE (reference sequence). With 4 bases removed from V and 4 bases from J, the gap between germline ends came to 9 bases. The CDR3 consists of 13 residues. CDR3 sequence reads: CASSMDSNQPQHF. For the CDR3, the DNA is TGTGCCAGCAGCATGGACAGTAATCAGCCCCAGCATTTT.

The rearrangement joins TRBV4-2 to TRBJ2-3; no firm D call. The germline V gene has CDR1 LGHNA and CDR2 YNFKEQ. The CDR3 covers 13 residues. Trimming removed 0 bases from V and 2 bases from J, with 3 bases in between. CDR3 nucleotide sequence: TGTGCCAGCAGCCAAGAACACACAGATACGCAGTATTTT. Translation: CASSQEHTDTQYF.

The CDR3 loop is CASSEQGATEAFF. The CDR3 bases are TGCGCCAGCAGTGAGCAGGGGGCCACTGAAGCTTTCTTT. V and J are TRBV10-2 and TRBJ1-1; 8 bases are a match to TRBD1. CDR1 WSHSY and CDR2 SAAADI come from the germline V gene. The V and J ends lost 2 bases and 4 bases, in that order; junction bases with no gene match: 0. This CDR3 contains 13 residues.

This chain links TRBV7-9 with TRBJ1-4; tentatively, D is TRBD1 (5 bases). The CDR3 length is 16 residues. Germline-derived CDR1 and CDR2 are SEHNR and FQNEAQ (reference sequence). V was pared by 7 bases and J by 7 bases, with 22 bases between. The CDR3 coding sequence is TGTGCCAGCACCCAAGATACGACAGACGTTGGTGAAAAACTGTTTTTT. This encodes CASTQDTTDVGEKLFF.

The rearrangement links TRBV27 to TRBJ1-1; D is possibly TRBD1 (5 bases). The CDR3 sequence is 15 residues long. Trimming took off 5 bases at V and 1 base at J, with 14 bases between the two ends. Per the germline V gene, CDR1 is MNHEY and CDR2 is SMNVEV (reference sequence). The CDR3: CASSPWGGRNTEAFF. CDR3 coding DNA: TGTGCCAGCAGTCCATGGGGGGGAAGGAACACTGAAGCTTTCTTT.

V usage is TRBV3-1 (or the pseudogene TRBV3-2) and J usage is TRBJ2-1; 8 bases are a match to TRBD2. V gave up 2 bases and J gave up 10 bases; unmatched junction bases: 10. CDR3 length equals 15 residues. Germline CDR1 is LGHDT and CDR2 is YNNKEL (reference sequence). As DNA, the CDR3 is TGTGCCAGCAGCCAACCTGCACTAGCGGAGGGGGAGCAGTTCTTC. This codes for CASSQPALAEGEQFF.

A single count supports this clone. The rearrangement links TRBV15 to TRBJ1-1; D is undetermined. The CDR3 contains 14 residues. The germline V gene encodes CDR1 LNHNV and CDR2 YYDKDF (reference sequence). With 6 bases removed from V and 3 bases from J, the gap between germline ends came to 14 bases. This CDR3 is CATSTIAGYTEAFF. CDR3 in DNA: TGTGCCACCAGTACCATCGCGGGGTACACTGAAGCTTTCTTT. The whole variable domain, filled in from reference TRBV15 and TRBJ1-1, reads DAMVIQNPRYQVTQFGKPVTLSCSQTLNHNVMYWYQQKSSQAPKLLFHYYDKDFNNEADTPDNFQSRRPNTSFCFLDIRSPGLGDTAMYLCATSTIAGYTEAFFGQGTRLTVV.

This sequence joins TRBV5-8 and TRBJ1-5; D ambiguous. The ends were cut back, 0 bases at V and 0 bases at J, with 10 bases in the middle. There are 16 residues in the CDR3. Germline V gene data show CDR1 as SGHTS and CDR2 as YDEGEE. CDR3 protein: CASSLGSGHSNQPQHF. The CDR3 region has the DNA TGTGCCAGCAGCTTGGGGTCAGGCCATAGCAATCAGCCCCAGCATTTT.

The chain links TRBV7-9 to TRBJ1-3; D is possibly TRBD1 (5 bases). Germline CDR1 reads SEHNR; CDR2 reads FQNEAQ (reference sequence). V was clipped by 5 bases and J by 1 base, with 9 bases between them. The CDR3 totals 14 residues. CDR3: CASSRRGSGNTIYF. DNA of the CDR3: TGTGCCAGCAGCCGCCGGGGGTCTGGAAACACCATATATTTT.

CDR3 in DNA: TGTGCCAGCAGCCTATCAGGGATTTCGGGTCAGCCCCAGCATTTT. Residues: CASSLSGISGQPQHF. The chain links TRBV11-2 to TRBJ1-5; TRBD1 might be the D (5 bases). Germline CDR1 reads SGHAT; CDR2 reads FQNNGV. This CDR3 has 15 amino acids. Trimming took off 5 bases at V and 6 bases at J, with 17 bases between the two ends. Drawing the rest from reference TRBV11-2 and TRBJ1-5, the complete variable domain is EAGVAQSPRYKIIEKRQSVAFWCNPISGHATLYWYQQILGQGPKLLIQFQNNGVVDDSQLPKDRFSAERLKGVDSTLKIQPAKLEDSAVYLCASSLSGISGQPQHFGDGTRLSIL.

This clone has only one observation. The V gene is TRBV11-3, the J gene TRBJ2-7; 7 bases are a match to TRBD2. The CDR3 sequence is 13 residues long. Germline V gene lookup returns CDR1 SGHNT and CDR2 YENEEA. The junction had 2 bases not matched to a gene; V was cut back by 3 bases and J by 3 bases. The CDR3 loop reads CASSFTGGYEQYF. CDR3 DNA sequence: TGTGCCAGCAGCTTCACGGGGGGCTACGAGCAGTACTTC.

The chain combines TRBV7-2 with TRBJ1-2; tentatively, D is TRBD1 (6 bases). Germline V gene data show CDR1 as SGHTA and CDR2 as FQGNSA. This CDR3 region has 13 residues. Trimming stripped 5 bases from V and 5 bases from J, with 12 bases between. CDR3 region: CASSRGHPYGYTF. The DNA for the CDR3 is TGTGCCAGCAGCCGGGGACATCCTTATGGCTACACCTTC.

The V and J genes are TRBV18 and TRBJ1-5, with 9 positions matching TRBD1. This CDR3 has 16 amino acids. CDR1 is KGHSH and CDR2 is LQKENI in the germline V gene. Trimming removed 3 bases from V and 3 bases from J; junction bases left unmatched: 6. CDR3 DNA: TGTGCCAGCTCACCGCCGGGACAGGGCTACAATCAGCCCCAGCATTTT. It yields the protein CASSPPGQGYNQPQHF.

This chain uses TRBV3-1 (or the pseudogene TRBV3-2) with TRBJ1-4, with 10 bases identical to TRBD1. CDR1 and CDR2 (germline): LGHDT, YNNKEL (reference sequence). V lost 0 bases to trimming and J lost 4 bases; unmatched junction nucleotides: 2. This CDR3 is 16 amino acids long. The CDR3 sequence: CASSQDGTGVNEKLFF. The CDR3 DNA is TGTGCCAGCAGCCAAGATGGGACAGGGGTTAATGAAAAACTGTTTTTT.

V and J are TRBV29-1 and TRBJ1-5; D perhaps matches TRBD1 (5 bases). The CDR3 covers 13 residues. V gave up 5 bases and J gave up 2 bases, with 10 bases separating them. Germline V gene sequence: CDR1 SQVTM, CDR2 ANQGSEA. DNA for the CDR3: TGCAGCGTTTCCTGGGGGGGCAATCAGCCCCAGCATTTT. Protein product: CSVSWGGNQPQHF. The full variable domain, its missing parts supplied by reference TRBV29-1 and TRBJ1-5, is SAVISQKPSRDICQRGTSLTIQCQVDSQVTMMFWYRQQPGQSLTLIATANQGSEATYESGFVIDKFPISRPNLTFSTLTVSNMSPEDSSIYLCSVSWGGNQPQHFGDGTRLSIL.

The chain combines TRBV27 with TRBJ1-4; D may be TRBD1 (5 bases). Germline CDR1 reads MNHEY; CDR2 reads SMNVEV (reference sequence). The CDR3 spans 13 residues. V shed 7 bases and J shed 8 bases, with 14 bases lying between them. The CDR3 DNA reads TGTGCCAGCACTGCAGGGAGGGACGAAAAACTGTTTTTT. This translates into CASTAGRDEKLFF.

V gene TRBV19 combines with J gene TRBJ2-5, with TRBD1 matching 7 bases. This CDR3 has 14 amino acids. CDR1 LNHDA and CDR2 SQIVND come from the germline V gene (reference sequence). V lost 4 bases and J lost 2; bases outside the gene matches: 4. The CDR3 DNA follows: TGTGCCAGTAGTACGACAGGGATACAAGAGACCCAGTACTTC. This sequence encodes CASSTTGIQETQYF.

The J gene is TRBJ2-1, the V gene TRBV11-3; D might be TRBD2 (6 bases). This CDR3 contains 13 residues. The germline V gene has CDR1 SGHNT and CDR2 YENEEA. Trimming removed 3 bases from V and 4 bases from J, with 7 bases in between. The DNA for the CDR3 is TGTGCCAGCAGCTTCGGGAGATACAATGAGCAGTTCTTC. This gives the protein CASSFGRYNEQFF.